This T cell receptor beta chain was sequenced during a study of T cell repertoires in cytomegalovirus infection. V was cut by 4 bases and J by 3 bases, with 10 bases left in between. Germline assignment: CDR1 SEHNR and CDR2 FQNEAQ (reference sequence). The CDR3 is 13 amino acids. This clonotype was seen many times. Its antigen is unknown. MiXCR was run by TCRdb on the reads, yielding one entry per CDR3 protein. This table has some 110,000 distinct CDR3 sequences, over 9% appearing once. The sequenced sample was PBMCs, sequenced either directly or after in vitro stimulation (not recorded which). This sequence originates from a human donor in good health (CMV status not recorded). Some clones in this sample may be carry-over from other donors' samples. This sequence joins TRBV7-9 and TRBJ2-7; D may be TRBD2 (6 bases). The CDR3 loop reads CASSSGLNYEQYF. For the CDR3, the DNA is TGTGCCAGCAGCTCGGGACTCAACTACGAGCAGTACTTC. Full variable domain (outside the CDR3, taken from reference TRBV7-9 and TRBJ2-7): DTGVSQNPRHKITKRGQNVTFRCDPISEHNRLYWYRQTLGQGPEFLTYFQNEAQLEKSRLLSDRFSAERPKGSFSTLEIQRTEQGDSAMYLCASSSGLNYEQYFGPGTRLTVT.